This passage covers 25 T cell receptor beta chains from one sample sequenced in a study of CXCR3-negative and CXCR3-positive naive CD8 T cells. These receptors are not linked to any known antigen. Findings and limits, study-wide: Compared with CXCR3-negative naive cells, CXCR3-positive naive cells showed more hydrophobic TRB CDR3s.

cDNA libraries for TRB were generated by 5' RACE incorporating UMI labels. TCRdb reprocessed the 5' RACE reads; each CDR3 protein has one entry and no DNA is given. The sample totals around 110,000 distinct CDR3 sequences; its top ten clones hold 0.35% to 0.4%. Sequencing input: naive CXCR3+ CD8+ T cells from blood. The subset denotes: CD45RO-CCR7+CD27+CD95- naive CD8+ T cells expressing CXCR3 (TNR3+). The receptors shown here come from a human donor in good health. Some clones in this sample may be carry-over from other donors' samples.

The chain recombines TRBV7-6 with TRBJ2-1. Germline V gene data show CDR1 as SGHVS and CDR2 as FNYEAQ. CDR3 length equals 13 residues. CDR3 in amino acids: CASSLEPGNEQFF.

The rearrangement joins TRBV11-3 to TRBJ1-4; without DNA, the TCRdb call of TRBD1 cannot be checked. The length of the CDR3 is 19 residues. Germline V lookup: CDR1 SGHNT, CDR2 YENEEA. This CDR3 reads CASSPRGGTGYSTNEKLFF.

This chain's CDR3 is CASSFPSTEYNEQFF. The rearrangement uses TRBV6-6 and TRBJ2-1; no DNA is available, so the TRBD1 call from TCRdb remains unchecked. Germline loops: CDR1 MNHNY, CDR2 SVGAGI (reference sequence). The CDR3 has 15 residues.

The V and J genes are TRBV29-1 and TRBJ2-1. The CDR3 sequence is 14 residues long. CDR1 is SQVTM and CDR2 is ANQGSEA in the germline V gene. The CDR3 sequence is CSVESWVDLLREFF.

The rearrangement links TRBV29-1 to TRBJ2-7; TCRdb picks TRBD2, but there is no DNA to check that call. CDR3 size: 12 residues. CDR1 SQVTM and CDR2 ANQGSEA come from the germline V gene. CDR3 sequence: CSGGEAPYEQYF.

This chain uses TRBV4-1 with TRBJ2-2. The germline CDR1 and CDR2 sequences are MGHRA and YSYEKL. The CDR3 extends over 14 amino acids. Here the CDR3 reads CASSSGSYTGELFF.

CDR3 sequence: CASSLSEWGYEQYF. The chain is built from TRBV28 and TRBJ2-7. Germline CDR1 is MDHEN and CDR2 is SYDVKM. The CDR3 has 14 residues.

The J gene is TRBJ1-2, the V gene TRBV20-1. There are 12 residues in the CDR3. Germline CDR1 reads DFQATT; CDR2 reads SNEGSKA (reference sequence). This chain's CDR3 is CSASEEDYGYTF.

The J gene is TRBJ1-1, the V gene TRBV7-3; without DNA, the TCRdb call of TRBD1 cannot be checked. Germline-derived CDR1 and CDR2 are SGHTA and FQGTGA. The CDR3 loop spans 15 amino acids. CDR3 sequence: CASSLLVRDDTEAFF.

The V call is TRBV7-9, the J call TRBJ2-5. Germline V gene data show CDR1 as SEHNR and CDR2 as FQNEAQ (reference sequence). The CDR3 totals 14 residues. The CDR3 is CASSLVGSQETQYF.

The chain carries TRBV9 and TRBJ2-3; TCRdb returns TRBD1, unconfirmable since there is no DNA. This CDR3 has 16 amino acids. Germline CDR1 and CDR2: SGDLS and YYNGEE. This CDR3 is CASSVSSGTGPDTQYF. Full variable domain (rest looked up from reference TRBV9 and TRBJ2-3): DSGVTQTPKHLITATGQRVTLRCSPRSGDLSVYWYQQSLDQGLQFLIQYYNGEERAKGNILERFSAQQFPDLHSELNLSSLELGDSALYFCASSVSSGTGPDTQYFGPGTRLTVL.

The rearrangement uses TRBV7-9 and TRBJ2-1; the D call from TCRdb, TRBD1, cannot be confirmed without DNA. The CDR3 totals 16 residues. Germline values: CDR1 SEHNR, CDR2 FQNEAQ (reference sequence). CDR3 region: CASSLHGTGEYNEQFF.

The chain links TRBV20-1 to TRBJ2-2; the D gene TCRdb calls, TRBD1, cannot be checked with no DNA. Germline CDR1 is DFQATT and CDR2 is SNEGSKA (reference sequence). The CDR3 totals 14 residues. The CDR3 loop is CSARGQHSAGELFF.

The CDR3: CASSSGQGNSPLHF. This sequence joins TRBV6-2 or TRBV6-3 and TRBJ1-6; the D call of TRBD1 rests on TCRdb alone, since no DNA is present to check it. Germline V gene lookup returns CDR1 MNHEY and CDR2 SVGEGT. This CDR3 is 14 amino acids long.

The V and J genes are TRBV2 and TRBJ2-1; there is no DNA to check the TCRdb D call of TRBD2. In germline, CDR1 is SNHLY, CDR2 FYNNEI. The CDR3 is 15 residues long. The CDR3 spells CASSEMEQKGDEQFF.

The V gene is TRBV12-5, the J gene TRBJ2-1; lacking DNA, the TRBD2 call made by TCRdb goes unchecked. The CDR3 contains 21 residues. Germline loops: CDR1 LGHNT, CDR2 FRNRAP. Here the CDR3 reads CASGFGERTSGGATPYNEQFF. The full variable domain, its missing parts supplied by reference TRBV12-5 and TRBJ2-1, is DARVTQTPRHKVTEMGQEVTMRCQPILGHNTVFWYRQTMMQGLELLAYFRNRAPLDDSGMPKDRFSAEMPDATLATLKIQPSEPRDSAVYFCASGFGERTSGGATPYNEQFFGPGTRLTVL.

J is TRBJ2-1 and V is TRBV29-1; as DNA is missing, the TRBD2 call by TCRdb cannot be tested. The V gene's germline CDR1 is SQVTM and CDR2 ANQGSEA. This CDR3 region has 14 residues. CDR3 sequence: CSVGTGDYYNEQFF.

The V gene is TRBV7-9, the J gene TRBJ2-7; TCRdb's D call, TRBD1, is unchecked because there is no DNA. CDR1 and CDR2 (germline): SEHNR, FQNEAQ (reference sequence). The CDR3 runs to 13 residues. CDR3 amino acids: CASSHPGTYEQYF.

The V gene is TRBV4-3, the J gene TRBJ1-5; TCRdb's D call of TRBD1 is untestable without DNA. This CDR3 region has 15 residues. Germline V gene sequence: CDR1 LGHNA, CDR2 YSLEER. The CDR3 loop is CASSPGQGADQPQHF.

The genes are TRBV29-1 and TRBJ2-7; as DNA is missing, the TRBD1 call by TCRdb cannot be tested. The germline V gene encodes CDR1 SQVTM and CDR2 ANQGSEA. The CDR3 consists of 13 residues. CDR3 sequence: CSVAGTSGYEQYF.

The gene calls are TRBV14 and TRBJ2-5; TCRdb gives TRBD2 as the D gene, but with no DNA this cannot be confirmed. Germline-derived CDR1 and CDR2 are SGHDN and FVKESK. The CDR3 loop spans 16 amino acids. Here the CDR3 reads CASSPGIAGEQETQYF.

This chain connects TRBV5-1 to TRBJ2-2; absent DNA, TCRdb's TRBD2 call cannot be checked. The CDR3 loop spans 16 amino acids. Germline V gene data show CDR1 as SGHRS and CDR2 as YFSETQ. The chain's CDR3 is CASSLDRGGLTGELFF.

V usage is TRBV29-1 and J usage is TRBJ1-2; the TCRdb D gene call, TRBD1, has no DNA to confirm it. This CDR3 contains 12 residues. The germline V gene encodes CDR1 SQVTM and CDR2 ANQGSEA. The CDR3 sequence is CSVDIGGGGYTF.

The V call is TRBV21-1, the J call TRBJ2-6; TCRdb's assignment of TRBD2 cannot be checked, as there is no DNA. TRBV21-1 is listed as a pseudogene. This CDR3 comprises 17 residues. The CDR3 is CASNSRCRPAGANVLTF.

V is TRBV5-5 and J is TRBJ1-2; the TCRdb call, TRBD1, lacks DNA for checking. CDR3 length: 16 amino acids. Germline V gene data show CDR1 as SGHKS and CDR2 as YYEKEE (reference sequence). The CDR3 loop is CASSLVAGQTNYGYTF. Variable domain in full (rest from reference TRBV5-5 and TRBJ1-2): DAGVTQSPTHLIKTRGQQVTLRCSPISGHKSVSWYQQVLGQGPQFIFQYYEKEERGRGNFPDRFSARQFPNYSSELNVNALLLGDSALYLCASSLVAGQTNYGYTFGSGTRLTVV.